A single sample gave rise to the 21 T cell receptor beta chains below, sequenced in a study of CDR3 diversity in severe acne. TCRdb analysed the PCR reads with MiXCR anew, one entry per CDR3 protein. The table has 65,000 to 95,000 distinct CDR3 sequences, under 65% seen once. Sequenced material: blood. These receptors came from a male donor in good health, without acne.

The chain recombines TRBV27 with TRBJ1-1; 8 nucleotides line up with TRBD1. The J segment lost 4 bases and the V segment lost 2 bases, leaving 6 bases of the junction unmatched. The length of the CDR3 is 15 residues. Germline values: CDR1 MNHEY, CDR2 SMNVEV (reference sequence). The CDR3: CASSLRQGKGTEAFF. The CDR3 DNA reads as TGTGCCAGCAGTTTACGACAGGGGAAGGGCACTGAAGCTTTCTTT.

This clonotype counts as medium-sized (0.01 to 0.1%). V gene TRBV6-5 combines with J gene TRBJ2-7, with no clear D. CDR1 is MNHEY, CDR2 SVGAGI, per germline. Trimming cost V 9 bases and J 3 bases, with 9 bases left between them. This CDR3 contains 11 residues. DNA of the CDR3: TGTGCCAGTAAGGTTCACTACGAGCAGTACTTC. Protein product: CASKVHYEQYF.

This clonotype came up many times. J is TRBJ1-1 and V is TRBV6-2 or TRBV6-3; D is undetermined. Deletions cut 8 bases from V and 2 bases from J, with 12 bases between. Germline CDR1 reads MNHEY; CDR2 reads SVGEGT. The CDR3 contains 13 residues. The CDR3 loop reads CASVPGPNTEAFF. For the CDR3, the DNA is TGTGCCAGCGTTCCAGGCCCCAACACTGAAGCTTTCTTT.

This clonotype was observed a handful of times. The gene calls are TRBV7-8 and TRBJ2-5; D may be TRBD2 (6 bases). CDR3 length: 14 residues. The V gene lost 5 bases and the J gene lost 5 bases, with 15 bases spanning the gap. Germline V gene lookup returns CDR1 SGHVS and CDR2 FQNEAQ. This CDR3 is CASSQVGGTETQYF. As DNA, the CDR3 is TGTGCCAGCAGCCAAGTTGGGGGGACGGAGACCCAGTACTTC.

This clonotype has ten or more counts. The chain is built from TRBV29-1 and TRBJ1-2; D possibly corresponds to TRBD1 (5 bases). The germline V and J ends were trimmed by 1 base and 4 bases, with 16 bases remaining between them. The CDR3 spans 15 residues. The germline V gene has CDR1 SQVTM and CDR2 ANQGSEA. DNA for the CDR3: TGCAGCGTTGAAGTTGGGGGGTTCCCTCGCTATGGCTACACCTTC. This encodes CSVEVGGFPRYGYTF.

This clonotype was seen ten or more times. In nucleotides, the CDR3 is TGTGCCAGCACTGGACAGGACTACGAGCAGTACTTC. Translated, it gives CASTGQDYEQYF. The chain is built from TRBV6-2 or TRBV6-3 and TRBJ2-7; TRBD1 matches at 7 bases. CDR1 MNHEY and CDR2 SVGEGT come from the germline V gene. The V segment lost 7 bases and the J segment 3 bases; nucleotides outside the gene matches: 3. CDR3 size: 12 residues.

This clonotype has a handful of counts. The chain couples TRBV5-1 to TRBJ1-1; D is unresolved. Germline V gene data show CDR1 as SGHRS and CDR2 as YFSETQ. Trimming removed 0 bases at V and 3 bases at J, with 9 bases between. The CDR3 is made up of 14 amino acids. The CDR3 reads CASSLVPGHTEAFF. The CDR3 DNA follows: TGCGCCAGCAGCTTGGTACCCGGTCACACTGAAGCTTTCTTT.

The chain carries TRBV6-1 and TRBJ2-1; 8 nucleotides align to TRBD2. V lost 8 bases and J lost 0; bases outside the gene matches: 6. The CDR3 spans 15 residues. Germline V gene sequence: CDR1 MNHNS, CDR2 SASEGT. In DNA, the CDR3 is TGTGCCAGCGGCGTACGGGGGGGCTCCTACAATGAGCAGTTCTTC. Translating gives CASGVRGGSYNEQFF.

A few counts support this clonotype. V and J are TRBV10-3 and TRBJ2-7, with D possibly being TRBD1 (6 bases). The V gene's germline CDR1 is ENHRY and CDR2 SYGVKD. The CDR3 runs to 12 residues. Trimming pared 10 bases from V and 5 bases from J, leaving 15 bases between. CDR3 region: CASSRTENEQYF. DNA of the CDR3: TGTGCCAGCAGCAGGACAGAGAACGAGCAGTACTTC.

This chain joins TRBV12-3 or TRBV12-4 and TRBJ2-7; tentatively, D is TRBD2 (5 bases). The length of the CDR3 is 10 residues. Trimming pared 9 bases from V and 7 bases from J, leaving 10 bases between. CDR3 sequence: CARRVGEQYF. CDR3 DNA: TGTGCCAGGCGGGTGGGGGAGCAGTACTTC.

This chain joins TRBV20-1 and TRBJ2-5, with TRBD2 identical over 13 bases. The CDR3 totals 16 residues. J was trimmed by 3 bases and V by 0 bases; bases with no gene match: 4. Germline CDR1 reads DFQATT; CDR2 reads SNEGSKA (reference sequence). Here the CDR3 reads CSARDGTSGIEETQYF. In DNA form, the CDR3 reads TGCAGTGCTAGAGATGGGACTAGCGGGATCGAAGAGACCCAGTACTTC.

This clonotype was found many times. The gene calls are TRBV24-1 and TRBJ2-5, with 11 bases identical to TRBD2. The CDR3 loop spans 15 amino acids. Per germline, CDR1 KGHDR and CDR2 SFDVKD. After removal of 4 bases from V and 3 bases from J, the junction contained 3 bases not matched to a gene. The CDR3 DNA is TGTGCCACCAGTGAGTCGGGACTAGCGGAAGAGACCCAGTACTTC. It codes for CATSESGLAEETQYF.

In nucleotides, the CDR3 is TGTGCCAGCAGTTACTCTCGGGACAAAGGAGGGAAGCTGTTTTTT. Protein sequence: CASSYSRDKGGKLFF. The V call is TRBV6-5, the J call TRBJ2-2, with D perhaps TRBD1 or TRBD2 (6 bases each). Germline CDR1 is MNHEY and CDR2 is SVGAGI. This CDR3 has 15 residues. The V and J ends lost 0 bases and 12 bases respectively, with 17 bases between them.

This chain uses TRBV25-1 with TRBJ1-5; D is unresolved. The CDR3 is 12 residues long. With 2 bases removed from V and 11 bases from J, the gap between germline ends came to 10 bases. Germline V lookup: CDR1 MGHDK, CDR2 SYGVNS. CDR3 amino acids: CASSEGRETQHF. DNA for the CDR3: TGTGCCAGCAGTGAAGGGCGAGAGACCCAGCATTTT.

The chain has TRBV20-1 and TRBJ2-7, with 9 positions matching TRBD2. The CDR3 length is 17 residues. V dropped 2 bases and J dropped 4; count of bases not matched to a gene: 15. Germline assignment: CDR1 DFQATT and CDR2 SNEGSKA (reference sequence). CDR3 nucleotide sequence: TGCAGTGCTAGAAGAGGGGCAATAGCGGGGGCCCAGTACGAGCAGTACTTC. Translating it yields CSARRGAIAGAQYEQYF.

This chain uses TRBV5-1 with TRBJ1-1; D may be TRBD1 (5 bases). Germline lookup yields CDR1 SGHRS and CDR2 YFSETQ. This CDR3 spans 15 amino acids. The germline V and J ends were trimmed by 4 bases and 6 bases, with 19 bases remaining between them. CDR3 nucleotide sequence: TGCGCCAGCAGCCCACAGGATGTGGGAGCGGCTGAAGCTTTCTTT. Its translation: CASSPQDVGAAEAFF.

This clonotype was observed at least ten times. V gene TRBV12-5 combines with J gene TRBJ2-2; no definite D call. V was cut by 6 bases and J by 6 bases, with 11 bases left in between. CDR1 and CDR2 from the germline V gene are LGHNT and FRNRAP. This CDR3 region has 13 residues. The CDR3 DNA is TGTGCTAGTGGGATTACGAAGGCCGGGGAGCTGTTTTTT. This gives the protein CASGITKAGELFF.

V is TRBV20-1 and J is TRBJ2-5; D is possibly TRBD2 (5 bases). Trimming removed 6 bases from V and 1 base from J, with 18 bases in between. CDR1 is DFQATT and CDR2 is SNEGSKA in the germline V gene (reference sequence). The CDR3 has 15 residues. CDR3 DNA: TGCAGTGCGTCTCGGGCAGCGGACCTCCAAGAGACCCAGTACTTC. Translating it yields CSASRAADLQETQYF.

The chain uses TRBV29-1 and TRBJ1-5; D gene ambiguous. Germline loops: CDR1 SQVTM, CDR2 ANQGSEA. V was pared by 4 bases and J by 4 bases, with 11 bases between. This CDR3 is 13 amino acids long. The CDR3 region is CSVAPSENQPQHF. The CDR3 coding sequence is TGCAGCGTTGCTCCTTCCGAGAATCAGCCCCAGCATTTT.

This clonotype was observed many times. This sequence joins TRBV3-1 and TRBJ2-5; TRBD2 agrees at 10 bases. J was trimmed by 7 bases and V by 1 base; bases with no gene match: 9. Germline CDR1 is LGHDT and CDR2 is YNNKEL (reference sequence). The CDR3 extends over 16 amino acids. The CDR3: CASSQVQRGGLGTQYF. The DNA for the CDR3 is TGTGCCAGCAGCCAAGTCCAGCGGGGGGGCCTAGGGACCCAGTACTTC.

This clonotype appeared a few times. The chain recombines TRBV6-5 with TRBJ1-2; D unclear. The CDR3 contains 14 residues. The germline CDR1 and CDR2 sequences are MNHEY and SVGAGI. Between the trimmed V and J ends, which lost 0 bases and 8 bases, there was a span of 13 bases. The CDR3 sequence: CASSYSPETLGYTF. CDR3 coding DNA: TGTGCCAGCAGTTACTCTCCAGAGACGCTGGGCTACACCTTC.